The 15 T cell receptor beta chains below all came from one sample that was sequenced in a study of T cell responses to AZD1222 COVID-19 vaccine. Produced via immunoSEQ multiplex PCR; TCRdb's table is partial and in-frame only. The profile shows 100,000 to 150,000 clones, approximately 90% of them singletons. This material consisted of peripheral blood, taken on day 0 of AZD1222 vaccination. The receptors were sampled from an adult in good health.

This clone appeared a single time. The chain joins TRBV3-1 (or the pseudogene TRBV3-2) to TRBJ1-1, with D possibly TRBD1 on 6 matching bases. This CDR3 comprises 13 residues. Germline CDR1 reads LGHDT; CDR2 reads YNNKEL (reference sequence). V shed 4 bases and J shed 5 bases, with 11 bases lying between them. The CDR3 DNA sequence: TGTGCCAGCAGCCGGGGGCGACGGACTGAAGCTTTCTTT. Protein sequence: CASSRGRRTEAFF.

The chain combines TRBV11-2 with TRBJ2-5; 9 positions match TRBD1. The V and J ends lost 3 bases and 2 bases, in that order; junction bases with no gene match: 1. Germline V gene data show CDR1 as SGHAT and CDR2 as FQNNGV. This CDR3 has 14 residues. CDR3 nucleotide sequence: TGTGCCAGCAGCTTGGACAGGGGACAAGAGACCCAGTACTTC. Encoded protein: CASSLDRGQETQYF. The full variable domain, completed using reference TRBV11-2 and TRBJ2-5, is EAGVAQSPRYKIIEKRQSVAFWCNPISGHATLYWYQQILGQGPKLLIQFQNNGVVDDSQLPKDRFSAERLKGVDSTLKIQPAKLEDSAVYLCASSLDRGQETQYFGPGTRLLVL.

This chain links TRBV5-1 with TRBJ1-1; TRBD1 might be the D (6 bases). V was shortened by 4 bases and J by 4 bases, with 17 bases between the two germline ends. Per germline, CDR1 SGHRS and CDR2 YFSETQ. The CDR3 is 15 amino acids. This CDR3 reads CASSVRGQGGTEAFF. CDR3 coding DNA: TGCGCCAGCAGCGTCCGGGGGCAGGGTGGCACTGAAGCTTTCTTT.

The chain joins TRBV27 to TRBJ2-7; tentatively, D is TRBD1 (5 bases). Germline V gives CDR1 MNHEY, CDR2 SMNVEV (reference sequence). V lost 3 bases to trimming and J lost 4 bases, with 13 bases between them. The CDR3 is 14 residues long. CDR3 nucleotides: TGTGCCAGCAGTTTTGGGGCAGGATCGTACGAGCAGTACTTC. Its translation is CASSFGAGSYEQYF.

The chain recombines TRBV6-5 with TRBJ2-3; D is possibly TRBD1 or TRBD2 (5 bases each). This CDR3 spans 13 amino acids. The germline gives CDR1 MNHEY, CDR2 SVGAGI. Between the trimmed V and J ends, which lost 5 bases and 4 bases, there was a span of 10 bases. As DNA, the CDR3 is TGTGCCAGCAGTCCGGGGACGCCAGATACGCAGTATTTT. As protein: CASSPGTPDTQYF.

The chain employs TRBV5-1 and TRBJ1-3, with 7 bases that match TRBD1. The CDR3 spans 16 residues. J lost 4 bases, V lost 4 bases, and 11 bases had no gene match. Germline assignment: CDR1 SGHRS and CDR2 YFSETQ. The CDR3 region has the DNA TGCGCCAGCAGCCCGGTCGGACAGACAGGGGGAAACACCATATATTTT. As protein: CASSPVGQTGGNTIYF.

Only a few counts were recorded for this clone. The genes are TRBV4-1 and TRBJ1-2; D is ambiguous. The CDR3 consists of 17 residues. V lost 0 bases to trimming and J lost 5 bases, with 19 bases between them. Germline V CDR1 and CDR2: MGHRA, YSYEKL. In nucleotides, the CDR3 is TGCGCCAGCAGCCAAGATTGGACGGCTGGAGCTAGGTATGGCTACACCTTC. Amino acid sequence: CASSQDWTAGARYGYTF.

This chain links TRBV6-2 or TRBV6-3 with TRBJ2-3; the D is unclear. This CDR3 comprises 12 residues. With 6 bases removed from V and 5 bases from J, the gap between germline ends came to 9 bases. Germline V gene data show CDR1 as MNHEY and CDR2 as SVGEGT. The CDR3 loop reads CASSQGLDTQYF. CDR3 in DNA: TGTGCCAGCAGCCAAGGATTAGATACGCAGTATTTT.

This clone was detected only a few times. The rearrangement uses TRBV4-3 and TRBJ2-5; D gene uncertain. Germline V gene sequence: CDR1 LGHNA, CDR2 YSLEER. V was shortened by 3 bases and J by 7 bases, with 6 bases between the two germline ends. This CDR3 has 11 residues. DNA for the CDR3: TGCGCCAGCAGCCACCCTCTGACCCAGTACTTC. It yields the protein CASSHPLTQYF.

The chain employs TRBV2 and TRBJ1-5, with D tentatively TRBD1 (6 bases). CDR1 and CDR2 (germline): SNHLY, FYNNEI. CDR3 length: 15 amino acids. V was shortened by 6 bases and J by 6 bases, with 18 bases between the two germline ends. The CDR3 bases are TGTGCCAGCAGACCCCCCGGGGGGCAGGGTCAGCCCCAGCATTTT. It translates to CASRPPGGQGQPQHF.

The rearrangement uses TRBV11-2 and TRBJ1-2; possibly TRBD1 for D (6 bases). Trimming stripped 3 bases from V and 4 bases from J, with 15 bases between. The CDR3 covers 15 residues. Per germline, CDR1 SGHAT and CDR2 FQNNGV. In DNA form, the CDR3 reads TGTGCCAGCAGCTTCCCGGCAGGGGAGGGCTATGGCTACACCTTC. Translating gives CASSFPAGEGYGYTF. The full variable domain, its missing parts supplied by reference TRBV11-2 and TRBJ1-2, is EAGVAQSPRYKIIEKRQSVAFWCNPISGHATLYWYQQILGQGPKLLIQFQNNGVVDDSQLPKDRFSAERLKGVDSTLKIQPAKLEDSAVYLCASSFPAGEGYGYTFGSGTRLTVV.

The CDR3 DNA sequence: TGTGCCAGTAGGCCCCGACCGGGACAGGGGGCCTACGAGCAGTACTTC. This sequence encodes CASRPRPGQGAYEQYF. The rearrangement joins TRBV19 to TRBJ2-7; 11 positions agree with TRBD1. Trimming removed 6 bases from V and 2 bases from J; junction bases left unmatched: 9. The CDR3 sequence is 16 residues long. In germline, CDR1 is LNHDA, CDR2 SQIVND (reference sequence).

V gene TRBV27 combines with J gene TRBJ1-5; no reliable D call. The V end was cut by 5 bases, the J end by 7 bases, with 15 bases between. Germline V gene sequence: CDR1 MNHEY, CDR2 SMNVEV (reference sequence). The CDR3 runs 14 residues. DNA of the CDR3: TGTGCCAGCAGTCTCAACACAGACGGGCAGCCCCAGCATTTT. The encoded protein is CASSLNTDGQPQHF.

The chain uses TRBV12-3 or TRBV12-4 and TRBJ1-2, with D maybe TRBD1 (5 bases). V shed 3 bases and J shed 5 bases, with 10 bases lying between them. The CDR3 covers 13 residues. The CDR3 DNA is TGTGCCAGCAGTTTCCAGGGTACATATGGCTACACCTTC. Encoded protein: CASSFQGTYGYTF.

The chain links TRBV27 to TRBJ1-1; 7 nucleotides match TRBD1. V shed 5 bases and J 1 base; nucleotides not matched to a gene: 4. The CDR3 contains 14 residues. The germline V gene encodes CDR1 MNHEY and CDR2 SMNVEV (reference sequence). CDR3 nucleotide sequence: TGTGCCAGCAGTCCCGGGGACAGGAACACTGAAGCTTTCTTT. Protein sequence: CASSPGDRNTEAFF.